This T cell receptor (beta chain) was identified during a study of cytomegalovirus exposure and HLA in healthy donors. Vbeta (60) and Jbeta (13) primers were used in the PCR. Generated by immunoSEQ multiplex PCR, the TCRdb table keeps only in-frame clones and is missing some. The data hold some 130,000 clones, with around 72% observed a single time. The CDR3 is 11 residues long. V lost 3 bases, J lost 13 bases, and 13 bases lay in between. Germline V gene sequence: CDR1 SGHDT, CDR2 YYEEEE. Sample: PBMCs. The gene calls are TRBV5-6 and TRBJ2-5; possible D gene TRBD2, 6 bases. This TCR came from a human donor in good health. The CDR3 nucleotides are TGTGCCAGCAGCTCCGGAGGGTGGGGGTACTTC. Amino acid sequence: CASSSGGWGYF.